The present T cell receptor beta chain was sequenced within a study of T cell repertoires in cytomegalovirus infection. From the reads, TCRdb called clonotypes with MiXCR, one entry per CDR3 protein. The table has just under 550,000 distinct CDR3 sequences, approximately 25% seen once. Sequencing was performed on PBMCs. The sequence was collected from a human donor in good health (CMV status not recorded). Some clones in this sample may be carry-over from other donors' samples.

The CDR3, as DNA: TGTGCCAGTAGTTCCCAGGGGGAGCGTGAAAAACTGTTTTTT. The encoded protein is CASSSQGEREKLFF. The gene calls are TRBV19 and TRBJ1-4; 7 bases agree with TRBD1. Trimming removed 5 bases from V and 7 bases from J; junction bases left unmatched: 7. Looked up from germline, CDR1 is LNHDA and CDR2 is SQIVND (reference sequence). The CDR3 sequence is 14 residues long.